The present T cell receptor beta chain was sequenced within a study of blood T cell repertoires in COVID-19. Study in general: COVID-19 samples from acute and convalescent phases originated in the United States, Italy and Spain. T cells, B-cell-depleted T cells, or PBMCs supplied cDNA or gDNA.

As originally analysed: Amplifying reference gene primers gave estimates of nucleated cell counts. TCRdb's copy holds only in-frame clones and misses some; the assay was immunoSEQ multiplex PCR. V and J calls and clone size are as listed in that table; D and trimming were resolved from the DNA. The sample includes tens of thousands of clones, 82% seen only once; the top ten take less than 25%. The ends were cut back, 6 bases at V and 4 bases at J, with 9 bases in the middle. The CDR3 consists of 12 residues. Germline V CDR1 and CDR2: MNHEY, SVGAGI. The sequenced material came from peripheral blood. The rearrangement uses TRBV6-5 and TRBJ2-5; no clear D gene. The TCR comes from a human donor in a cohort sampled during active COVID-19. CDR3 nucleotide sequence: TGTGCCAGCAGCAGACCGGGAGAGACCCAGTACTTC. It codes for CASSRPGETQYF.